The 6 T cell receptor beta chains in this list originate from one sample, sequenced in a study of blood T cell repertoires in COVID-19. Sequencing used immunoSEQ multiplex PCR; TCRdb keeps in-frame clones, though not all of them. The sample lists about 230,000 clones; about 85% were seen once. The sample consisted of PBMCs or T cells enriched from blood (not recorded which). These receptors were obtained from a man aged 25 to 40 who had recovered from COVID-19.

V and J are TRBV5-4 and TRBJ2-1; D remains ambiguous. Trimming took 2 bases from V and 0 from J, leaving 12 bases between them. This CDR3 region has 16 residues. Germline loops: CDR1 SGHNT, CDR2 YYREEE (reference sequence). CDR3 protein: CASSLDLRSSYNEQFF. CDR3 nucleotides: TGTGCCAGCAGCTTAGACTTGCGGAGCTCCTACAATGAGCAGTTCTTC.

The V call is TRBV5-4, the J call TRBJ1-4, with 7 bases identical to TRBD1. V shed 3 bases and J 5 bases; nucleotides not matched to a gene: 7. The CDR3 spans 15 residues. Germline V gene sequence: CDR1 SGHNT, CDR2 YYREEE (reference sequence). The CDR3 DNA follows: TGTGCCAGCAGCTCCTGGACAGGCGGAAATGAAAAACTGTTTTTT. This translates into CASSSWTGGNEKLFF.

The rearrangement uses TRBV3-1 (or the pseudogene TRBV3-2) and TRBJ2-6; D possibly corresponds to TRBD1 (6 bases). Per germline, CDR1 LGHDT and CDR2 YNNKEL (reference sequence). V lost 6 bases to trimming and J lost 2 bases, with 11 bases between them. This CDR3 is built from 15 residues. The CDR3 coding sequence is TGTGCCAGCAGGGGACACAGGGCTGGGGCCAACGTCCTGACTTTC. Protein sequence: CASRGHRAGANVLTF.

The rearrangement links TRBV24-1 to TRBJ2-3, with TRBD2 matching 10 bases. CDR1 and CDR2 (germline): KGHDR, SFDVKD. This CDR3 is built from 17 residues. Trimming cost V 3 bases and J 7 bases; bases outside gene matches: 12. The CDR3, as DNA: TGTGCCACCAGTGATCCAAAGGAGCGGGGGGGCCCTAATACGCAGTATTTT. This translates into CATSDPKERGGPNTQYF.

This chain links TRBV4-3 with TRBJ2-7; 10 bases match TRBD1. V trimming: 4 bases; J trimming: 4 bases; junction bases outside the gene matches: 7. Germline V gene data show CDR1 as LGHNA and CDR2 as YSLEER. The CDR3 extends over 15 amino acids. The CDR3 loop reads CASSLRTGGPYEQYF. The CDR3 DNA is TGCGCCAGCAGCCTCAGGACAGGGGGGCCATACGAGCAGTACTTC.

The chain links TRBV6-5 to TRBJ2-7; D might be TRBD1 (6 bases). This CDR3 has 16 amino acids. Trimming cost V 2 bases and J 5 bases, with 19 bases left between them. Germline V gene lookup returns CDR1 MNHEY and CDR2 SVGAGI. In DNA form, the CDR3 reads TGTGCCAGCAGTTACGCGAGGTCGTTTGGGACAAACGAGCAGTACTTC. Amino acid sequence: CASSYARSFGTNEQYF.